The 14 T cell receptor beta chains reported below all come from one sample, sequenced in a study of long-term antiretroviral therapy in people with HIV. With survey level as its setting, the immunoSEQ assay was v3.0. Sequencing was performed with immunoSEQ multiplex PCR; in TCRdb, only in-frame clones are kept and a portion is missing. The repertoire consists of roughly 13,000 clones, with around 77% occurring once and the leading ten covering approximately 15%. Sequenced material: unsorted PBMCs, taken 1.3 years after starting antiretroviral therapy. The receptors derive from a woman under 30 with HIV.

This clone came up a few times. This chain connects TRBV5-1 to TRBJ2-7; D gene ambiguous. Germline-derived CDR1 and CDR2 are SGHRS and YFSETQ. The V end lost 5 bases, the J end lost 1 base, and 10 bases lay between the germline ends. This CDR3 spans 13 amino acids. The DNA of the CDR3 is TGCGCCAGCAGTGTTGCGGAGTCCTACGAGCAGTACTTC. This gives the protein CASSVAESYEQYF.

The chain carries TRBV11-2 and TRBJ2-4; D unresolved. This CDR3 is 16 amino acids long. Germline values: CDR1 SGHAT, CDR2 FQNNGV. The V gene lost 4 bases and the J gene lost 9 bases, with 22 bases spanning the gap. The CDR3, as DNA: TGTGCCAGCAGCTCGCTGGAGACTCACCGGGCCGGCATTCAGTACTTC. Protein sequence: CASSSLETHRAGIQYF.

The V and J genes are TRBV5-6 and TRBJ2-7; 7 nucleotides align to TRBD1. The junction had 12 bases not matched to a gene; V was cut back by 6 bases and J by 0 bases. The CDR3 loop spans 16 amino acids. Germline assignment: CDR1 SGHDT and CDR2 YYEEEE. In DNA, the CDR3 is TGTGCCAGCATCGGAGGCCCCGGGACAGCCTCCTACGAGCAGTACTTC. Translated, it gives CASIGGPGTASYEQYF.

The chain is built from TRBV9 and TRBJ1-1; D possibly corresponds to TRBD1 (6 bases). Trimming cost V 0 bases and J 4 bases, with 16 bases left between them. Germline CDR1 and CDR2: SGDLS and YYNGEE. This CDR3 contains 16 residues. The CDR3 loop reads CASSVVLGGAATEAFF. CDR3 DNA sequence: TGTGCCAGCAGCGTAGTCCTTGGGGGCGCGGCCACTGAAGCTTTCTTT.

The chain is built from TRBV7-9 and TRBJ2-3, with TRBD1 identical over 7 bases. V lost 1 base to trimming and J lost 4 bases; unmatched junction nucleotides: 11. The CDR3 sequence is 17 residues long. Germline V gene data show CDR1 as SEHNR and CDR2 as FQNEAQ (reference sequence). CDR3 sequence reads: CASSLVRKQGSADTQYF. In DNA form, the CDR3 reads TGTGCCAGCAGCTTAGTCAGAAAACAGGGGAGCGCAGATACGCAGTATTTT.

This clone occurred once. The chain uses TRBV27 and TRBJ1-1; D unresolved. V lost 0 bases, J lost 5 bases, and 10 bases lay in between. From germline, CDR1 is MNHEY and CDR2 SMNVEV (reference sequence). This CDR3 is built from 14 residues. DNA of the CDR3: TGTGCCAGCAGTTTATCGGCTTTTGGAACTGAAGCTTTCTTT. It encodes CASSLSAFGTEAFF.

The chain is built from TRBV7-9 and TRBJ2-7, with D tentatively TRBD1 (6 bases). V lost 5 bases and J 6 bases, leaving 8 bases between the germline ends. CDR1 SEHNR and CDR2 FQNEAQ come from the germline V gene (reference sequence). The length of the CDR3 is 11 residues. CDR3 sequence: CASSPGVEQYF. The CDR3 nucleotides read TGTGCCAGCAGCCCAGGGGTCGAGCAGTACTTC.

The chain uses TRBV4-1 and TRBJ1-2; tentative D call: TRBD1 (6 bases). This CDR3 has 14 residues. Looked up from germline, CDR1 is MGHRA and CDR2 is YSYEKL. V was trimmed by 0 bases and J by 4 bases, leaving 9 bases between them. DNA for the CDR3: TGCGCCAGCAGCCAAGATAGGGGGGTCTATGGCTACACCTTC. This encodes CASSQDRGVYGYTF.

The chain couples TRBV4-2 to TRBJ1-6; 9 bases align to TRBD1. After removal of 2 bases from V and 6 bases from J, the junction contained 5 bases not matched to a gene. Germline-derived CDR1 and CDR2 are LGHNA and YNFKEQ. The CDR3 runs 16 residues. CDR3 sequence: CASSQQQGAGNSPLHF. CDR3 bases: TGTGCCAGCAGCCAACAACAGGGGGCAGGTAATTCACCCCTCCACTTT.

The chain combines TRBV28 with TRBJ1-2; D remains unclear. CDR3 length: 11 amino acids. The germline V gene has CDR1 MDHEN and CDR2 SYDVKM. V was clipped by 5 bases and J by 4 bases, with 5 bases between them. The CDR3 sequence is CASSELYGYTF. The CDR3 DNA is TGTGCCAGCAGTGAACTCTATGGCTACACCTTC.

V is TRBV6-5 and J is TRBJ1-4; no clear D. V was shortened by 2 bases and J by 0 bases, with 10 bases between the two germline ends. The CDR3 has 16 residues. Germline assignment: CDR1 MNHEY and CDR2 SVGAGI. The CDR3: CASSYGRQATNEKLFF. The CDR3 DNA reads TGTGCCAGCAGTTACGGCAGACAAGCAACTAATGAAAAACTGTTTTTT.

The chain is built from TRBV25-1 and TRBJ2-5; 7 nucleotides line up with TRBD1. Germline values: CDR1 MGHDK, CDR2 SYGVNS. V shed 5 bases, J shed 0 bases, and the junction held 9 bases outside the gene matches. This CDR3 region has 16 residues. CDR3 coding DNA: TGTGCCAGCAGTCACCCCCGGGACAGTTACCAAGAGACCCAGTACTTC. Translating it yields CASSHPRDSYQETQYF.

V gene TRBV28 combines with J gene TRBJ2-7; 11 nucleotides match TRBD1. This CDR3 contains 15 residues. The germline V gene encodes CDR1 MDHEN and CDR2 SYDVKM. Germline trimming cut 5 bases from V and 3 bases from J; bases unmatched to any gene: 6. CDR3 region: CASSPGTGGFYEQYF. CDR3 bases: TGTGCCAGCAGTCCCGGGACAGGGGGATTCTACGAGCAGTACTTC.

V gene TRBV11-2 combines with J gene TRBJ2-7; a possible D gene is TRBD2 (5 bases). Germline V lookup: CDR1 SGHAT, CDR2 FQNNGV. V lost 3 bases and J 3 bases, leaving 9 bases between the germline ends. This CDR3 is built from 13 residues. The CDR3 protein is CASSFGVFYEQYF. Here the CDR3 DNA reads TGTGCCAGCAGCTTCGGGGTTTTCTACGAGCAGTACTTC.